This T cell receptor (beta chain) emerged from a study of cytomegalovirus exposure and HLA in healthy donors. Study as a whole: The roughly 120 validation repertoires, a later analysis reported, used the same platform as the 666 first-cohort repertoires.

Study results and limitations: The classifier, whose performance was assessed in both the original and validation cohorts, reportedly diagnosed cytomegalovirus status with high specificity and sensitivity. Subsequent analysis of the 120 or so validation repertoires found a tendency for first-cohort TCR clusters to co-occur. Approximately 160 TCR beta chains were listed as cytomegalovirus-associated.

V was shortened by 6 bases and J by 0 bases, with 6 bases between the two germline ends. The CDR3 sequence is 13 residues long. Germline V CDR1 and CDR2: SNHLY, FYNNEI. Worth noting for this clone: Its target is not known.

Profiled with immunoSEQ multiplex PCR; TCRdb holds only in-frame clones, not every one. The sample carries under 100,000 clones, roughly 94% recorded once. This sequence joins TRBV2 and TRBJ1-3; TRBD1 might be the D (6 bases). Input material: PBMCs. The receptor was isolated from a woman under 30 in good health and CMV-seronegative. The CDR3 here is CASRDSSGNTIYF. CDR3 DNA sequence: TGTGCCAGCAGGGACAGCTCTGGAAACACCATATATTTT.